This TCR beta chain emerged from a study of OX40 agonist ivuxolimab in advanced cancers. Study-wide results and limits: The study observed clonal expansion of CD4+ and CD8+ blood T cells by week 6 at 0.1 to 3.0 mg/kg. In CD8+ T cells, expanded clones were on average more numerous than in CD4+.

Baseline, cycle 4 day 1, and cycle 7 day 1 were the blood sampling points. Germline V gene sequence: CDR1 GTSNPN, CDR2 SVGIG (reference sequence). This CDR3 contains 13 residues. After removal of 4 bases from V and 6 bases from J, the junction contained 5 bases not matched to a gene. Profiling relied on immunoSEQ multiplex PCR, and the TCRdb table lists in-frame clones only, not all of them. The table records about 35,000 clones, around 90% of them present only once. On this clone itself: Its antigen is unidentified.

The chain couples TRBV30 to TRBJ1-2; 10 positions agree with TRBD1. The clonotype originates from an adult with an advanced solid tumor such as melanoma, head and neck, liver or kidney cancer. Sequencing was performed on CD4+ or CD8+ T cells sorted from blood, taken in a trial of the OX40 agonist ivuxolimab. CDR3 nucleotide sequence: TGTGCCTGGACCAGGGGACAGGGGCATGGCTACACCTTC. Translated: CAWTRGQGHGYTF.